The present T cell receptor beta chain was sequenced within a study of T cell repertoires in cytomegalovirus infection. TCRdb redid the calling of the reads with MiXCR, one entry per CDR3 protein. The sample yields more than 300,000 distinct CDR3 sequences, approximately 35% seen once. The length of the CDR3 is 13 residues. Trimming removed 4 bases at V and 3 bases at J, with 7 bases between. The germline gives CDR1 SGHVS, CDR2 FNYEAQ. Whole-study findings and limits: HLA-C-restricted TCR beta clonotypes specific for CMV led the ex vivo response.

As concerns this clonotype: Its antigen is unknown.

This TCR came from a human donor in good health (CMV status not recorded). Some clones in this sample may be carry-over from other donors' samples. V is TRBV7-6 and J is TRBJ2-1; D is ambiguous. Source: cultured PBMCs, taken from culture after CMV antigen stimulation. CDR3 region: CASSSDNYNEQFF. DNA of the CDR3: TGTGCCAGCAGCTCAGACAACTACAATGAGCAGTTCTTC.